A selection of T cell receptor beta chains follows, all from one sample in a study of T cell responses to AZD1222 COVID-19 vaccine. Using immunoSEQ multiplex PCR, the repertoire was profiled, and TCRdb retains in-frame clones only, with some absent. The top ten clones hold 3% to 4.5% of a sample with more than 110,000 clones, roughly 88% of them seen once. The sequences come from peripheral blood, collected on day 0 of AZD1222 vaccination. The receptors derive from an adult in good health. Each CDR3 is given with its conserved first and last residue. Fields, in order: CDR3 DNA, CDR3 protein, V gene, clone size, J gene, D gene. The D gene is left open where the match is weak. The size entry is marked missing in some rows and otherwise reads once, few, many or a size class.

CDR3nt: TGTGCCAGCAGCCTGTTGGGGGACGGGTCCTACGAGCAGTACTTC
CDR3aa: CASSLLGDGSYEQYF
v_gene: TRBV27
abundance: -
j_gene: TRBJ2-7
d_gene: -

CDR3nt: TGTGCCAGCAGCGACCGACTAGCGGGAGTGGGAGGCGAGCAGTTCTTC
CDR3aa: CASSDRLAGVGGEQFF
v_gene: TRBV7-9
abundance: -
j_gene: TRBJ2-1
d_gene: TRBD2

CDR3nt: TGCGCCAGCAGCCAGCCGGACAGGGGCGGAAGGGATACGCAGTATTTT
CDR3aa: CASSQPDRGGRDTQYF
v_gene: TRBV5-1
abundance: -
j_gene: TRBJ2-3
d_gene: TRBD1

CDR3nt: TGTGCCATCAGTGAGTCGGTAGGGGGGTACGAGCAGTACTTC
CDR3aa: CAISESVGGYEQYF
v_gene: TRBV10-3
abundance: -
j_gene: TRBJ2-7
d_gene: -

CDR3nt: TGTGCCAGCTCACCACCAGGGGAGTATGGCTACACCTTC
CDR3aa: CASSPPGEYGYTF
v_gene: TRBV18
abundance: once
j_gene: TRBJ1-2
d_gene: -

CDR3nt: TGTGCCAGTAGTAGCCCAGGGGTAGGGGCCAAAAACATTCAGTACTTC
CDR3aa: CASSSPGVGAKNIQYF
v_gene: TRBV19
abundance: -
j_gene: TRBJ2-4
d_gene: -

CDR3nt: TGTGCCAGTAAAAACCCCGGACCCACCTACGAGCAGTACTTC
CDR3aa: CASKNPGPTYEQYF
v_gene: TRBV19
abundance: -
j_gene: TRBJ2-7
d_gene: -

CDR3nt: TGTGCCAGTATGTTCGGGACAGATTATAATTCACCCCTCCACTTT
CDR3aa: CASMFGTDYNSPLHF
v_gene: TRBV19
abundance: -
j_gene: TRBJ1-6
d_gene: TRBD1

CDR3nt: TGCGCCAGCAGTAAACATGCGAACACTGAAGCTTTCTTT
CDR3aa: CASSKHANTEAFF
v_gene: TRBV10-1
abundance: -
j_gene: TRBJ1-1
d_gene: -

CDR3nt: TGTGCCAGCAGCCCGCAAAACTACGAGCAGTACTTC
CDR3aa: CASSPQNYEQYF
v_gene: TRBV11-2
abundance: -
j_gene: TRBJ2-7
d_gene: -

CDR3nt: TGTGCCAGTAGTAGATCTAGCGGGAGCGCCTCCTACAATGAGCAGTTCTTC
CDR3aa: CASSRSSGSASYNEQFF
v_gene: TRBV19
abundance: -
j_gene: TRBJ2-1
d_gene: TRBD2

CDR3nt: TGTGCCAGCAGTCTACAGGGTTGGAACACCGGGGAGCTGTTTTTT
CDR3aa: CASSLQGWNTGELFF
v_gene: TRBV6-5
abundance: -
j_gene: TRBJ2-2
d_gene: -